These T cell receptor beta chains were read from a single sample in a study of monozygotic twins with inflammatory bowel disease. TCRdb re-called the 5' RACE reads and shows each CDR3 protein once, DNA omitted. This sample's clone table lists tens of thousands of distinct CDR3 sequences. The specimen sequenced was blood. The receptors come from a human donor with ulcerative colitis or Crohn's disease, or a healthy co-twin of an affected twin (not recorded which). Each CDR3 is given with its conserved first and last residue.

v_gene	j_gene	CDR3aa
TRBV7-9	TRBJ1-6	CASSPDGYSPLHF
TRBV5-1	TRBJ2-3	CASSHSQATDTQYF
TRBV12-3/TRBV12-4	TRBJ1-3	CASSPLRGHTIYF
TRBV12-3/TRBV12-4	TRBJ1-2	CASSLIDKGYTF
TRBV3-1	TRBJ2-2	CASSHKGAGTGELFF
TRBV12-3/TRBV12-4	TRBJ1-5	CASSERGNQPQHF
TRBV7-6	TRBJ2-2	CASITDRGRFGELFF
TRBV10-3	TRBJ2-3	CAISESRGTGGDTQYF
TRBV29-1	TRBJ1-4	CSAVGPGEKLFF
TRBV7-9	TRBJ1-2	CASRGTALMGYTF
TRBV6-5	TRBJ2-7	CASSYALGTGYYEQYF
TRBV5-4	TRBJ2-7	CASSWGHSYEQYF
TRBV18	TRBJ2-3	CASSPRTDSTDTQYF
TRBV20-1	TRBJ2-5	CSALHGDQPYQETQYF
TRBV6-2/TRBV6-3	TRBJ1-5	CASSLLGRSVPNQPQHF
TRBV7-9	TRBJ1-4	CASSLGTVELWEKLFF
TRBV18	TRBJ1-6	CASSPPSGTAYNSPLHF
TRBV5-1	TRBJ2-7	CASSPAGTSSYEQYF
TRBV5-1	TRBJ2-2	CASSLVQMANTGELFF
TRBV20-1	TRBJ2-1	CSARPRRSLVNEQFF
TRBV10-3	TRBJ2-1	CAISEMTTGLYNEQFF
TRBV7-9	TRBJ1-1	CASSFGQGQGMLAFF
TRBV29-1	TRBJ2-1	CSLRGSSYNEQFF
TRBV5-6	TRBJ1-6	CASSLGPYPLHF